This TCR beta chain was obtained from a study of T cell responses to AZD1222 COVID-19 vaccine. Study-wide results and limits: Repertoire sampling occurred only after the peak T cell response. Among spike-specific TCRs, nearly half reportedly target unmutated variant regions.

This clone was counted between two and nine times. The antigen is undetermined. V was trimmed by 3 bases and J by 5 bases, leaving 17 bases between them. This CDR3 is built from 15 residues. The germline V gene encodes CDR1 MNHEY and CDR2 SVGAGI. Profiled with immunoSEQ multiplex PCR; TCRdb holds only in-frame clones, not every one. The sample has about 120,000 clones, about 90% seen once. This receptor was obtained from an adult in good health. J is TRBJ2-7 and V is TRBV6-5, with no clear D. This material consisted of peripheral blood, taken on day 0 of AZD1222 vaccination. The CDR3 bases are TGTGCCAGCAGTTATTGTCTGTTTTATGAGGACGAGCAGTACTTC. Its protein product is CASSYCLFYEDEQYF.